A selection of T cell receptor beta chains follows, all from one sample in a study of OX40 agonist ivuxolimab in advanced cancers. TCRdb's copy holds only in-frame clones and misses some; the assay was immunoSEQ multiplex PCR. The table has roughly 14,000 clones, 80% seen once. The sequenced sample was CD4+ or CD8+ T cells sorted from blood, obtained in a trial of the OX40 agonist ivuxolimab. Receptors originate from an adult with an advanced solid tumor such as melanoma, head and neck, liver or kidney cancer. Each CDR3 is given with its conserved first and last residue. The D gene is left open where the match is weak. Clone size, where shown, is once, few, many, or a class for clones that have expanded.

V	J	D	size	DNA	CDR3
TRBV5-5	TRBJ2-7	-	few	TGTGCCAGCAGCTTGGCCAAGCAAGACGGCCGCTCCTACGAGCAGTACTTC	CASSLAKQDGRSYEQYF
TRBV28	TRBJ1-5	TRBD1	-	TGTGCCAGCTATGACCCGGTGGGACAGGGGCAGCCCCAGCATTTT	CASYDPVGQGQPQHF
TRBV9	TRBJ2-1	TRBD2	-	TGTGCCAGCAGCGACTACGGGGAGGGGTCTAATGAGCAGTTCTTC	CASSDYGEGSNEQFF
TRBV11-3	TRBJ2-3	TRBD2	-	TGTGCCAGCAGCCCCTATACGGGAGGGGAAGATACGCAGTATTTT	CASSPYTGGEDTQYF
TRBV29-1	TRBJ2-2	-	-	TGCAGCGTTGAGAAATTCGGGGCGGGAGGGGAGCTGTTTTTT	CSVEKFGAGGELFF
TRBV7-9	TRBJ2-7	-	-	TGTGCCAGCAGTTACTCGTTCAGATCCTACGAGCAGTACTTC	CASSYSFRSYEQYF
TRBV6-5	TRBJ1-5	-	-	TGTGCCAGCAGTTGGAGCAGGGGCAATCAGCCCCAGCATTTT	CASSWSRGNQPQHF
TRBV6-6	TRBJ2-7	-	-	TGTGCCAGCGTGCCCCCGAGCTCCTACGAGCAGTACTTC	CASVPPSSYEQYF
TRBV27	TRBJ1-5	-	-	TGTGCCAGCAGTTCCCTAGTACATAGCAATCAGCCCCAGCATTTT	CASSSLVHSNQPQHF
TRBV7-3	TRBJ2-7	TRBD1	once	TGTGCCAGCAGCTTAAGGGGGACAGGGTCCCAGGGGGAGCAGTACTTC	CASSLRGTGSQGEQYF
TRBV9	TRBJ2-7	TRBD1	-	TGTGCCAGCAGTGAGGTCGGGACAGGGGGCTACGAGCAGTACTTC	CASSEVGTGGYEQYF
TRBV18	TRBJ1-5	-	-	TGTGCCAGCTCGGCCGGACTGCTCAATCAGCCCCAGCATTTT	CASSAGLLNQPQHF
TRBV4-3	TRBJ2-7	-	large	TGCGCCAGCAGCCAAGAAGACAACTCGTACGAGCAGTACTTC	CASSQEDNSYEQYF
TRBV5-4	TRBJ1-2	-	once	TGTGCCAGCAGCAATCCAGGAGGTGGCTACACCTTC	CASSNPGGGYTF
TRBV27	TRBJ2-7	-	-	TGTGCCAGCAGACGGGAGCTTGGCGACGAGCAGTACTTC	CASRRELGDEQYF
TRBV10-3	TRBJ2-3	TRBD2	-	TGTGCCATCAGTGAGTCCGGGACTAGCGGGAGTCCTAGCACAGATACGCAGTATTTT	CAISESGTSGSPSTDTQYF
TRBV5-1	TRBJ2-7	-	-	TGCGCCAGCAGCTTGGAAAGCTATTACGAGCAGTACTTC	CASSLESYYEQYF
TRBV6-5	TRBJ1-5	TRBD1	-	TGTGCCAGCAGTTACTCCGGACAGGGCGGTCAGCCCCAGCATTTT	CASSYSGQGGQPQHF
TRBV2	TRBJ1-1	-	-	TGTGCCAGCAGTGAAGGGCTGAACACTGAAGCTTTCTTT	CASSEGLNTEAFF
TRBV6-5	TRBJ1-1	-	-	TGTGCCAGCAGCCCAGGCGACACTGAAGCTTTCTTT	CASSPGDTEAFF